The sequence of this T cell receptor beta chain was determined in a study of blood T cell repertoires in COVID-19. About the study: Material from acute and convalescent COVID-19 was sourced from the United States, Italy and Spain.

Per the original methods: Estimation of nucleated cell counts was performed using reference gene primer amplification. Some clones are missing from TCRdb's copy, which holds only in-frame ones; the method was immunoSEQ multiplex PCR. V and J calls and clone size are as listed in that table; D and trimming were resolved from the DNA. The sample includes about 130,000 clones, about 75% of them seen just once. Germline lookup yields CDR1 SGHTA and CDR2 FQGNSA. The CDR3 is 13 amino acids. V lost 4 bases, J lost 6 bases, and 11 bases lay in between. The clonotype was recovered from a man aged 80 or over with acute or convalescent COVID-19. The chain recombines TRBV7-2 with TRBJ2-3, with D unclear. Input material: peripheral blood. The CDR3 sequence is CASSSVVSDTQYF. The CDR3 nucleotides read TGTGCCAGCAGCTCGGTGGTATCGGATACGCAGTATTTT.